The entry below gives a single TCR beta chain sequence along with its context. These data belong to a study of cytomegalovirus exposure and HLA in healthy donors. The length of the CDR3 is 13 residues. V shed 7 bases and J 5 bases; nucleotides not matched to a gene: 6. CDR1 is SGHRS, CDR2 YFSETQ, per germline. With 60 Vbeta and 13 Jbeta primers, the PCR was carried out. Generated by immunoSEQ multiplex PCR, the TCRdb table keeps only in-frame clones and is missing some. The table records hundreds of thousands of clones, around 80% of them present only once. V gene TRBV5-1 combines with J gene TRBJ2-5; 9 bases align to TRBD1. The sequencing sample was made of PBMCs. The clonotype originates from a man in his forties in good health and CMV-seropositive. The CDR3 DNA reads as TGCGCCAGCTTCTGGACAGGGGAGGAGACCCAGTACTTC. Translation gives CASFWTGEETQYF.